One and the same sample provided the 3 T cell receptor beta chains below, sequenced in a study of blood T cell repertoires in COVID-19. The protocol was immunoSEQ multiplex PCR, while the TCRdb copy is restricted to in-frame clones and leaves out a portion. The table records 130,000 to 150,000 clones, around 90% of them present only once. The sequencing sample was made of peripheral blood. Receptors were obtained from a human donor in a cohort sampled during active COVID-19.

The chain has TRBV9 and TRBJ1-2, with TRBD1 identical over 8 bases. The germline CDR1 and CDR2 sequences are SGDLS and YYNGEE. Trimming at V came to 3 bases and at J to 4 bases, leaving 5 bases not matched to a gene. The CDR3 spans 14 residues. The CDR3 bases are TGTGCCAGCAGCGCACAGGGGGGGGGCTATGGCTACACCTTC. Its protein is CASSAQGGGYGYTF.

This chain connects TRBV4-3 to TRBJ1-2, with D uncertain. V was shortened by 1 base and J by 3 bases, with 9 bases between the two germline ends. This CDR3 contains 14 residues. Germline V lookup: CDR1 LGHNA, CDR2 YSLEER. CDR3 in amino acids: CASSQGWRDYGYTF. The CDR3 bases are TGCGCCAGCAGCCAAGGATGGAGGGACTATGGCTACACCTTC.

The V call is TRBV5-6, the J call TRBJ1-4; the match to TRBD1 covers 11 bases. The CDR3 totals 15 residues. The V segment lost 2 bases and the J segment 5 bases; nucleotides outside the gene matches: 2. Per the germline V gene, CDR1 is SGHDT and CDR2 is YYEEEE. The CDR3 region has the DNA TGTGCCAGCAGCTTTGGGACAGGGGGGAATGAAAAACTGTTTTTT. This sequence encodes CASSFGTGGNEKLFF.